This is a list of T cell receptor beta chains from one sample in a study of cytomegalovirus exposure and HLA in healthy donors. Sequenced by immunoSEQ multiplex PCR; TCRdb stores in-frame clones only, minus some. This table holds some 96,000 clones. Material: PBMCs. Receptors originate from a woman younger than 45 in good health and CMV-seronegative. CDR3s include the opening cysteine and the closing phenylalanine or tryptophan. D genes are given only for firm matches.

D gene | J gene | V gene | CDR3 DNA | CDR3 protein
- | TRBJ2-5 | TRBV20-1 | TGCAGTGCAGGGGTTACAGAGACCCAGTACTTC | CSAGVTETQYF
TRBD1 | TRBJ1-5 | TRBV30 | TGTGCCTGGGGATCCGGGACAGGTTTTACGAGCAATCAGCCCCAGCATTTT | CAWGSGTGFTSNQPQHF
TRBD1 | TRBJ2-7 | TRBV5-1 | TGCGCCAGCAGCTTGGAAGTCGTTGGACAGGGGGGTCACGAGCAGTACTTC | CASSLEVVGQGGHEQYF
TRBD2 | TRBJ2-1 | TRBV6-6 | TGTGCCAGCAGTTTCGGGACTAGCGGACTCAATGAGCAGTTCTTC | CASSFGTSGLNEQFF
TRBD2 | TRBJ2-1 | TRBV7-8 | TGTGCCAGCAGCTCCCGACTAGCGGGAGATGGACATGAGCAGTTCTTC | CASSSRLAGDGHEQFF
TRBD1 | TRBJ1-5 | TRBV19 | TGTGCCAGTAGTGCCGGGACAGGGGTGGGCAATCAGCCCCAGCATTTT | CASSAGTGVGNQPQHF
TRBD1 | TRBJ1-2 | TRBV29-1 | TGCAGCGTTCGCGGACAGGGAGAAGGCTACACCTTC | CSVRGQGEGYTF
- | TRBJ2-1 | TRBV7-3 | TGTGCCAGCAGCTTATCGCGGGGCCTATACAATGAGCAGTTCTTC | CASSLSRGLYNEQFF
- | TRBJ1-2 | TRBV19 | TGTGCCAGTAGTATAGCCCACGGTACCTATGGCTACACCTTC | CASSIAHGTYGYTF
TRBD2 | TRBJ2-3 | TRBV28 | TGTGCCAGCAGTTTGCCTAGCGGGAGGGCCGTCGATACGCAGTATTTT | CASSLPSGRAVDTQYF